This T cell receptor (beta chain) was profiled in a study of response to subunit inactivated influenza vaccine. CDR3 length equals 19 residues. V was pared by 0 bases and J by 6 bases, with 11 bases of the junction left unmatched. CDR1 and CDR2 from the germline V gene are KGHDR and SFDVKD. TCRdb reanalysed the RT-PCR reads using MiXCR and keeps one entry per CDR3 protein. The table lists about 780,000 distinct CDR3 sequences, approximately 17% of them singletons. This clonotype was obtained from a man aged 45-65 years who received an inactivated influenza vaccine. The sequences come from PBMCs from blood, collected 5 days after vaccination. This sequence joins TRBV24-1 and TRBJ2-1; 12 nucleotides line up with TRBD2. The CDR3 DNA sequence: TGTGCCACCAGTGATTTGCCGGTGACTAGCGGGGGCGCGTTCAATGAGCAGTTCTTC. Protein sequence: CATSDLPVTSGGAFNEQFF.